Listed here are 12 T cell receptor beta chains from one sample, sequenced in a study of blood T cell repertoires in COVID-19. Generated by immunoSEQ multiplex PCR, the TCRdb table keeps only in-frame clones and is missing some. Of around 390,000 clones in the sample, just under 90% are singletons; the top ten hold roughly 9.4%. Sequencing input: PBMCs or T cells enriched from blood (not recorded which). The receptor set was obtained from a woman aged 50 to 60 who had recovered from COVID-19.

This clone was seen only a few times. The chain employs TRBV7-2 and TRBJ1-2; tentatively, D is TRBD1 (5 bases). The CDR3 is 15 residues long. The germline V gene encodes CDR1 SGHTA and CDR2 FQGNSA. V shed 5 bases and J shed 0 bases, with 13 bases lying between them. Written as DNA, the CDR3 is TGTGCCAGCAGCACCAGGACACTCGCTAACTATGGCTACACCTTC. Amino acids: CASSTRTLANYGYTF.

The V call is TRBV7-6, the J call TRBJ2-1; maybe TRBD2 (6 bases). This CDR3 region has 19 residues. The V gene lost 6 bases and the J gene lost 1 base, with 25 bases spanning the gap. Germline V gives CDR1 SGHVS, CDR2 FNYEAQ. The CDR3 DNA reads TGTGCCAGCAGTCGGGGTCTCCTGGGGTTGGAGGGGTCCTACAATGAGCAGTTCTTC. Its protein is CASSRGLLGLEGSYNEQFF.

This rearrangement joins TRBV7-2 to TRBJ2-1; the match to TRBD2 covers 7 bases. The CDR3 covers 14 residues. V trimming: 5 bases; J trimming: 6 bases; junction bases outside the gene matches: 7. Per germline, CDR1 SGHTA and CDR2 FQGNSA. CDR3: CASSIRDYINEQFF. The CDR3 DNA follows: TGTGCCAGCAGCATCCGGGACTATATCAATGAGCAGTTCTTC.

To note about this clone: The same CDR3 can be traced to other DNA sequences in this sample. The rearrangement uses TRBV18 and TRBJ2-7; maybe TRBD1 (7 bases). V was clipped by 2 bases and J by 4 bases, with 12 bases between them. CDR3 size: 14 residues. The germline V gene has CDR1 KGHSH and CDR2 LQKENI. The CDR3 coding sequence is TGTGCCAGCTCACCAGGAGGGGGCAGGTACGAGCAGTACTTC. This sequence encodes CASSPGGGRYEQYF.

V is TRBV7-6 and J is TRBJ2-5, with D hard to call. V dropped 4 bases and J dropped 2 bases, with 8 bases sitting between them. Germline loops: CDR1 SGHVS, CDR2 FNYEAQ. The CDR3 sequence is 13 residues long. CDR3 loop: CASSSQSQETQYF. In nucleotides, the CDR3 is TGTGCCAGCAGCTCACAGAGTCAAGAGACCCAGTACTTC.

The chain couples TRBV7-2 to TRBJ1-1; D is possibly TRBD1 (6 bases). This CDR3 is 14 amino acids long. V lost 4 bases and J lost 4, with 13 bases in between. The germline V gene encodes CDR1 SGHTA and CDR2 FQGNSA. CDR3 in DNA: TGTGCCAGCAGCTGGGACAATCCTCCCACTGAAGCTTTCTTT. Its protein is CASSWDNPPTEAFF.

The J gene is TRBJ2-2, the V gene TRBV7-3; 8 bases line up with TRBD1. The CDR3 has 16 residues. Germline V gene data show CDR1 as SGHTA and CDR2 as FQGTGA. V was pared by 4 bases and J by 4 bases, with 8 bases of the junction left unmatched. CDR3 sequence: CASSSQGAIGTGELFF. The CDR3 nucleotides read TGTGCCAGCAGCTCCCAGGGGGCGATCGGCACCGGGGAGCTGTTTTTT.

The rearrangement links TRBV7-2 to TRBJ1-2, with D tentatively TRBD1 (5 bases). This CDR3 region has 14 residues. Germline lookup yields CDR1 SGHTA and CDR2 FQGNSA. Between the trimmed V and J ends, which lost 0 bases and 3 bases, there was a span of 8 bases. The CDR3 DNA follows: TGTGCCAGCAGCTTAGCGCAGGGTTACTATGGCTACACCTTC. It encodes CASSLAQGYYGYTF.

Comment on this clone: Other DNA sequences within the sample encode an identical CDR3. This chain uses TRBV18 with TRBJ2-5, with D unresolved. The germline V gene has CDR1 KGHSH and CDR2 LQKENI. The CDR3 length is 11 residues. V lost 4 bases to trimming and J lost 4 bases, with 4 bases between them. The CDR3 nucleotides read TGTGCCAGCTCACGAGGAGAGACCCAGTACTTC. Protein product: CASSRGETQYF.

The chain carries TRBV4-3 and TRBJ1-3, with 10 nucleotides matching TRBD1. The CDR3 runs 14 residues. V lost 3 bases to trimming and J lost 8 bases; unmatched junction nucleotides: 4. The germline gives CDR1 LGHNA, CDR2 YSLEER. The CDR3, as DNA: TGCGCCAGCAGCCAGGGACAGGGGTTGGACACCATATATTTT. Protein sequence: CASSQGQGLDTIYF.

On this clone: Germline and junction disagree at one end, which may indicate a read error. The chain has TRBV18 and TRBJ1-6, with TRBD1 as a possible D gene (5 bases). The CDR3 extends over 14 amino acids. CDR1 KGHSH and CDR2 LQKENI come from the germline V gene. The CDR3 DNA is TGTGCCAGCTTCGGGGACTCCGATAATTCACCCCTCCACTTT. Its translation is CASFGDSDNSPLHF. Full variable domain (outside the CDR3, taken from reference TRBV18 and TRBJ1-6): NAGVMQNPRHLVRRRGQEARLRCSPMKGHSHVYWYRQLPEEGLKFMVYLQKENIIDESGMPKERFSAEFPKEGPSILRIQQVVRGDSAAYFCASFGDSDNSPLHFGNGTRLTVT.

This sequence joins TRBV6-5 and TRBJ1-1; D not certain. V was cut by 7 bases and J by 7 bases, with 16 bases left in between. Germline V gene sequence: CDR1 MNHEY, CDR2 SVGAGI. The CDR3 runs to 13 residues. CDR3 protein: CASTDTPRLEAFF. The DNA of the CDR3 is TGTGCCAGCACCGACACCCCCAGGCTTGAAGCTTTCTTT.